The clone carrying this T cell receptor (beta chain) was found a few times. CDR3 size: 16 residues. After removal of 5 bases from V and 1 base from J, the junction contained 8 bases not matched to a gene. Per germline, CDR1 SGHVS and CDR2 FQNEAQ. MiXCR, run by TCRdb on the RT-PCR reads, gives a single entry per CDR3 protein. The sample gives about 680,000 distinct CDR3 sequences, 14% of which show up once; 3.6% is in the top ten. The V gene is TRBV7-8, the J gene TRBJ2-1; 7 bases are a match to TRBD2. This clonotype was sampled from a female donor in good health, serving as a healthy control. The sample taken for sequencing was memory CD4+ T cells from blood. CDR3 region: CASSLLGGGSYNEQFF. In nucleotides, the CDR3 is TGTGCCAGCAGCCTACTCGGGGGAGGGTCCTACAATGAGCAGTTCTTC.